These 24 T cell receptor beta chains were sequenced from one sample in a study of patients and donors after allogeneic stem cell transplantation. TCRdb independently ran MiXCR on the RT-PCR reads; one entry per CDR3 protein. The sample records about 230,000 distinct CDR3 sequences, approximately 14% being singletons. Sequenced: blood, either unsorted or a sorted T cell fraction (not recorded which). The receptor set was obtained from a human donor who was either an allogeneic HSCT recipient or a stem cell or donor lymphocyte infusion donor (not recorded which). It is not recorded whose cells these are; they may come from a transplant donor.

This clonotype was recorded at least ten times. V usage is TRBV20-1 and J usage is TRBJ2-2, with D unclear. This CDR3 region has 14 residues. The ends were cut back, 0 bases at V and 2 bases at J, with 7 bases in the middle. Germline CDR1 DFQATT, CDR2 SNEGSKA (reference sequence). For the CDR3, the DNA is TGCAGTGCTAGAGATTTACTAAACACCGGGGAGCTGTTTTTT. It specifies CSARDLLNTGELFF.

The sample holds a few counts of this clonotype. This rearrangement joins TRBV7-8 to TRBJ2-4; tentatively, D is TRBD2 (5 bases). The V gene's germline CDR1 is SGHVS and CDR2 FQNEAQ. Trimming pared 4 bases from V and 1 base from J, leaving 8 bases between. There are 14 residues in the CDR3. The CDR3 reads CASSSVAAKNIQYF. CDR3 in DNA: TGTGCCAGCAGCTCCGTAGCGGCCAAAAACATTCAGTACTTC.

The chain couples TRBV27 to TRBJ2-7, with TRBD2 as a possible D gene (5 bases). The germline CDR1 and CDR2 sequences are MNHEY and SMNVEV (reference sequence). The CDR3 totals 14 residues. Trimming left V 4 bases short and J 7 bases short, with 17 bases between. The CDR3 sequence is CASSSHPPSGEQYF. In DNA form, the CDR3 reads TGTGCCAGCAGTTCCCACCCCCCTTCGGGGGAGCAGTACTTC.

V is TRBV20-1 and J is TRBJ2-3; perhaps TRBD2 as D (5 bases). The length of the CDR3 is 13 residues. CDR1 is DFQATT and CDR2 is SNEGSKA in the germline V gene (reference sequence). The V and J ends lost 5 bases and 0 bases respectively, with 9 bases between them. CDR3 coding DNA: TGCAGTGCTGTAGCGCCTAGCACAGATACGCAGTATTTT. This translates into CSAVAPSTDTQYF.

Only a few counts were recorded for this clonotype. This chain joins TRBV7-2 and TRBJ2-1; 7 bases align to TRBD1. The CDR3 is made up of 15 amino acids. CDR1 and CDR2 from the germline V gene are SGHTA and FQGNSA. The ends lost 6 bases at V and 6 bases at J; junction bases unmatched: 11. In nucleotides, the CDR3 is TGTGCCAGCAGTCTAGAGGGGGCTAGCAGCAATGAGCAGTTCTTC. Encoded protein: CASSLEGASSNEQFF.

CDR3 amino acids: CASSQVGQGYTEAFF. CDR3 sequence (DNA): TGCGCCAGCAGCCAAGTGGGACAGGGGTACACTGAAGCTTTCTTT. The chain is built from TRBV4-1 and TRBJ1-1; the match to TRBD1 covers 10 bases. There are 15 residues in the CDR3. Germline V gene lookup returns CDR1 MGHRA and CDR2 YSYEKL. V shed 1 base and J 3 bases; nucleotides not matched to a gene: 2.

This clonotype was counted only a few times. The chain is built from TRBV7-9 and TRBJ1-1; D is undetermined. Germline V gene data show CDR1 as SEHNR and CDR2 as FQNEAQ (reference sequence). The germline V and J ends were trimmed by 5 bases and 6 bases, with 13 bases remaining between them. This CDR3 has 13 residues. The CDR3 loop reads CASSPATFAEAFF. CDR3 in DNA: TGTGCCAGCAGCCCTGCTACCTTTGCTGAAGCTTTCTTT.

V gene TRBV30 combines with J gene TRBJ2-7, with a possible D match to TRBD2 (5 bases). The CDR3 extends over 14 amino acids. Germline CDR1 GTSNPN, CDR2 SVGIG (reference sequence). V dropped 0 bases and J dropped 6 bases, with 15 bases sitting between them. The CDR3 coding sequence is TGTGCCTGGAGTGTAGGATGGGGAGATAGCGAGCAGTACTTC. Translating it yields CAWSVGWGDSEQYF.

The rearrangement uses TRBV20-1 and TRBJ2-7; tentatively, D is TRBD1 (6 bases). V dropped 2 bases and J dropped 4 bases, with 18 bases sitting between them. Looked up from germline, CDR1 is DFQATT and CDR2 is SNEGSKA (reference sequence). The CDR3 is 15 amino acids. The CDR3 spells CSARSHRDTKYEQYF. CDR3 nucleotides: TGCAGTGCTAGATCTCATCGGGACACAAAATACGAGCAGTACTTC.

This clonotype was detected only a few times. V gene TRBV10-3 combines with J gene TRBJ2-5, with D tentatively TRBD1 (7 bases). Germline loops: CDR1 ENHRY, CDR2 SYGVKD. This CDR3 is 18 amino acids long. The V end lost 6 bases, the J end lost 2 bases, and 25 bases lay between the germline ends. The CDR3: CAIREGAGVLAVQETQYF. The DNA for the CDR3 is TGTGCCATCAGGGAGGGGGCAGGCGTACTAGCAGTACAAGAGACCCAGTACTTC.

This clonotype came up a few times. This rearrangement joins TRBV4-1 to TRBJ1-3; a possible D gene is TRBD1 (5 bases). CDR3 size: 15 residues. V was clipped by 4 bases and J by 5 bases, with 15 bases between them. The germline gives CDR1 MGHRA, CDR2 YSYEKL. The CDR3: CASSPEGTVRNTIYF. The CDR3 bases are TGCGCCAGCAGCCCAGAGGGGACGGTCAGAAACACCATATATTTT.

This CDR3 is CASSVGLVATTQYF. The CDR3 DNA sequence: TGTGCCAGCAGCGTAGGGTTAGTCGCTACGACCCAGTACTTC. The rearrangement joins TRBV9 to TRBJ2-5; the D is unclear. Trimming took 0 bases from V and 7 from J, leaving 13 bases between them. The length of the CDR3 is 14 residues. CDR1 and CDR2 from the germline V gene are SGDLS and YYNGEE.

J is TRBJ2-6 and V is TRBV5-1, with 8 bases fitting TRBD2. The CDR3 sequence is 15 residues long. Unmatched junction bases numbered 6, after V lost 4 bases and J lost 6 bases. CDR1 and CDR2 (germline): SGHRS, YFSETQ. The CDR3 loop is CASSPSGGLANVLTF. CDR3 coding DNA: TGCGCCAGCAGCCCATCGGGGGGGCTGGCCAACGTCCTGACTTTC.

The chain is built from TRBV3-1 and TRBJ2-7, with 9 bases identical to TRBD2. V lost 4 bases and J lost 2; bases outside the gene matches: 3. The length of the CDR3 is 14 residues. Germline V gene data show CDR1 as LGHDT and CDR2 as YNNKEL (reference sequence). CDR3 coding DNA: TGTGCCAGCAGCCCTTCTAGCGGGGCCTACGAGCAGTACTTC. Translating it yields CASSPSSGAYEQYF.

This clonotype has ten or more counts. V gene TRBV29-1 combines with J gene TRBJ2-2; D may correspond to TRBD1 or TRBD2 (5 bases each). The germline V gene encodes CDR1 SQVTM and CDR2 ANQGSEA. The CDR3 length is 15 residues. The germline V and J ends were trimmed by 3 bases and 6 bases, with 17 bases remaining between them. CDR3 nucleotide sequence: TGCAGCGTTGATCCCGAGGGGATTGGAGCCGGGGAGCTGTTTTTT. As protein: CSVDPEGIGAGELFF.

This clonotype showed up just once. The chain links TRBV6-2 or TRBV6-3 to TRBJ2-2, with D unclear. Germline V CDR1 and CDR2: MNHEY, SVGEGT. The CDR3 is 16 amino acids. V was trimmed by 7 bases and J by 0 bases, leaving 15 bases between them. The CDR3 sequence: CASTDRPFANTGELFF. The CDR3 DNA reads as TGTGCCAGCACCGACCGACCGTTCGCGAACACCGGGGAGCTGTTTTTT.

This clonotype showed up many times. The CDR3 here is CSVDVFGEDTEAFF. The CDR3 DNA reads TGCAGCGTTGACGTGTTTGGGGAGGACACTGAAGCTTTCTTT. The chain carries TRBV29-1 and TRBJ1-1; D is unresolved. Trimming shortened V by 3 bases and J by 3 bases, and 14 bases separated the two germline ends. The CDR3 is 14 amino acids. Germline CDR1 reads SQVTM; CDR2 reads ANQGSEA.

The chain uses TRBV4-1 and TRBJ1-6, with 9 bases identical to TRBD1. The J segment lost 1 base and the V segment lost 0 bases, leaving 4 bases of the junction unmatched. This CDR3 has 18 amino acids. The germline V gene has CDR1 MGHRA and CDR2 YSYEKL. The CDR3 protein is CASSQDGTGMSYNSPLHF. For the CDR3, the DNA is TGCGCCAGCAGCCAAGATGGGACAGGGATGTCCTATAATTCACCCCTCCACTTT.

In its sample, this clonotype was seen many times. V is TRBV7-2 and J is TRBJ2-2, with 12 positions matching TRBD2. CDR1 and CDR2 (germline): SGHTA, FQGNSA. Trimming took 5 bases from V and 4 from J; bases not matched to a gene: 8. The CDR3 spans 17 residues. The CDR3, as DNA: TGTGCCAGCAGCCCTCGGACTAGCGGGATAGGCACCGGGGAGCTGTTTTTT. Its translation is CASSPRTSGIGTGELFF.

This sequence joins TRBV5-1 and TRBJ2-7, with D perhaps matching TRBD1 (6 bases). V was shortened by 0 bases and J by 3 bases, with 13 bases between the two germline ends. The CDR3 loop spans 15 amino acids. Germline CDR1 SGHRS, CDR2 YFSETQ. CDR3 in DNA: TGCGCCAGCAGCTTGGTGTCCAGGGGCGGCTACGAGCAGTACTTC. Translated, it gives CASSLVSRGGYEQYF. The variable domain in full, with the rest retrieved from reference TRBV5-1 and TRBJ2-7, is KAGVTQTPRYLIKTRGQQVTLSCSPISGHRSVSWYQQTPGQGLQFLFEYFSETQRNKGNFPGRFSGRQFSNSRSEMNVSTLELGDSALYLCASSLVSRGGYEQYFGPGTRLTVT.

The chain joins TRBV15 to TRBJ2-5; TRBD1 agrees at 7 bases. Germline V gene data show CDR1 as LNHNV and CDR2 as YYDKDF (reference sequence). The CDR3 is made up of 14 amino acids. The trim removed 2 bases at V and 5 bases at J, leaving 5 bases unmatched. The CDR3 nucleotides are TGTGCCACCAGCAGAAGAACAGGGGTTGAGACCCAGTACTTC. Its protein product is CATSRRTGVETQYF. The variable domain in full, with the rest retrieved from reference TRBV15 and TRBJ2-5, is DAMVIQNPRYQVTQFGKPVTLSCSQTLNHNVMYWYQQKSSQAPKLLFHYYDKDFNNEADTPDNFQSRRPNTSFCFLDIRSPGLGDTAMYLCATSRRTGVETQYFGPGTRLLVL.

This clonotype was found a few times. The V call is TRBV29-1, the J call TRBJ2-5; a possible D gene is TRBD2 (6 bases). This CDR3 spans 15 amino acids. V lost 6 bases to trimming and J lost 1 base, with 18 bases between them. Per germline, CDR1 SQVTM and CDR2 ANQGSEA. CDR3 coding DNA: TGCAGCGTGCGAACCTGGGACTCTATCCAAGAGACCCAGTACTTC. It codes for CSVRTWDSIQETQYF. The complete variable domain, with remaining parts taken from reference TRBV29-1 and TRBJ2-5, reads SAVISQKPSRDICQRGTSLTIQCQVDSQVTMMFWYRQQPGQSLTLIATANQGSEATYESGFVIDKFPISRPNLTFSTLTVSNMSPEDSSIYLCSVRTWDSIQETQYFGPGTRLLVL.

This clonotype was seen at least ten times. This chain links TRBV29-1 with TRBJ1-1; tentative D call: TRBD1 (6 bases). Germline V gene lookup returns CDR1 SQVTM and CDR2 ANQGSEA. Deletions cut 4 bases from V and 1 base from J, with 13 bases between. The CDR3 has 14 residues. The CDR3 DNA sequence: TGCAGCGTTGTATTGGTAGGGGGGAACACTGAAGCTTTCTTT. As protein: CSVVLVGGNTEAFF.

This sequence joins TRBV12-3 or TRBV12-4 and TRBJ2-3; unclear D gene. CDR3 length: 15 residues. Trimming stripped 3 bases from V and 1 base from J, with 11 bases between. For the CDR3, the DNA is TGTGCCAGCAGTTTGGTGGGCGACGGCACAGATACGCAGTATTTT. Amino acids: CASSLVGDGTDTQYF.